This is a list of T cell receptor beta chains from one sample in a study of shared clonotypes between healthy human individuals. Repertoires were generated with immunoSEQ multiplex PCR, while TCRdb's copy carries only in-frame clones and drops some. The sample has millions of clones; roughly 94% are singletons. Sequencing used naive CD4+ T cells sorted from blood. The receptors were gathered from a man between 18 and 29 years old in good health. Each CDR3 is given with its conserved first and last residue. D genes are given only for firm matches. The size entry is marked missing in some rows and otherwise reads once, few, many or a size class.

D: .; size: .; J: TRBJ1-5; V: TRBV5-6; length: 14; DNA: TGTGCCAGCAGCTTGGGGACAAATAATCAGCCCCAGCATTTT; CDR3: CASSLGTNNQPQHF
D: TRBD2; size: .; J: TRBJ2-7; V: TRBV27; length: 13; DNA: TGTGCCAGCAGTTTATTGCGGGAGGGCGAGCAGTACTTC; CDR3: CASSLLREGEQYF
D: TRBD1; size: .; J: TRBJ2-2; V: TRBV5-6; length: 16; DNA: TGTGCCAGCAGCTTGGGGGACAGGGAATACACCGGGGAGCTGTTTTTT; CDR3: CASSLGDREYTGELFF
D: .; size: .; J: TRBJ2-1; V: TRBV6-5; length: 15; DNA: TGTGCCAGCAGTTATGAGTCCGGGGGATCTAATGAGCAGTTCTTC; CDR3: CASSYESGGSNEQFF
D: .; size: once; J: TRBJ1-1; V: TRBV2; length: 11; DNA: TGTGCCAGCAGTGTTCTAAGGGAAGCTTTCTTT; CDR3: CASSVLREAFF
D: TRBD1; size: .; J: TRBJ1-1; V: TRBV2; length: 13; DNA: TGTGCCAGCCCCGACAGGGACAGGGACAAAGCTTTCTTT; CDR3: CASPDRDRDKAFF
D: TRBD2; size: .; J: TRBJ2-7; V: TRBV5-4; length: 15; DNA: TGTGCCAGCAGCTCCGGACTAGCGGGAGAGTACGGGCAGTACTTC; CDR3: CASSSGLAGEYGQYF
D: .; size: .; J: TRBJ1-6; V: TRBV30; length: 12; DNA: TGTGCCTGGAGTCGGACAAATTCACCCCTCCACTTT; CDR3: CAWSRTNSPLHF
D: .; size: .; J: TRBJ1-2; V: TRBV7-8; length: 13; DNA: TGTGCCAGCAGCTTTGGCAGGGACTATGGCTACACCTTC; CDR3: CASSFGRDYGYTF
D: .; size: .; J: TRBJ2-7; V: TRBV6-1; length: 15; DNA: TGTGCCAGCAGTGAATTGCAGGGTGTAGGGCCCGAGCAGTACTTC; CDR3: CASSELQGVGPEQYF
D: TRBD2; size: .; J: TRBJ2-3; V: TRBV4-3; length: 17; DNA: TGCGCCAGCAGCCCGGGCGGGCTAGCGGGAGTCACAGATACGCAGTATTTT; CDR3: CASSPGGLAGVTDTQYF
D: .; size: .; J: TRBJ1-1; V: TRBV11-2; length: 14; DNA: TGTGCCACAAAAGGAGGGAACCTGAACACTGAAGCTTTCTTT; CDR3: CATKGGNLNTEAFF
D: .; size: .; J: TRBJ1-3; V: TRBV6-1; length: 16; DNA: TGTGCCAGCAGTGAATCTTGGGCCATCTCTGGAAACACCATATATTTT; CDR3: CASSESWAISGNTIYF
D: .; size: .; J: TRBJ1-2; V: TRBV6-6; length: 11; DNA: TGTGCCAGCAGCCTAAATTATGGCTACACCTTC; CDR3: CASSLNYGYTF
D: .; size: .; J: TRBJ2-7; V: TRBV20-1; length: 10; DNA: TGCAGTGCTAGAACGTGGGAGCAGTACTTC; CDR3: CSARTWEQYF
D: .; size: .; J: TRBJ1-4; V: TRBV2; length: 17; DNA: TGTGCCAGCAGCCGGGAAGGGGCCTTTGCAACTAATGAAAAACTGTTTTTT; CDR3: CASSREGAFATNEKLFF
D: .; size: .; J: TRBJ1-6; V: TRBV6-1; length: 15; DNA: TGTGCCAGCAGTGACCATAGGGCGGACAATTCACCCCTCCACTTT; CDR3: CASSDHRADNSPLHF
D: .; size: .; J: TRBJ2-4; V: TRBV5-1; length: 14; DNA: TGCGCCAGCAGCTTACCCGACCCCTCTGACATTCAGTACTTC; CDR3: CASSLPDPSDIQYF
D: .; size: .; J: TRBJ1-1; V: TRBV11-2; length: 15; DNA: TGTGCCAGCAGCTTAGATGGGGGAAGGGGGACTGAAGCTTTCTTT; CDR3: CASSLDGGRGTEAFF
D: .; size: .; J: TRBJ2-5; V: TRBV4-2; length: 16; DNA: TGTGCCAGCAGCCAAGATACGTCGGGTTGGCAAGAGACCCAGTACTTC; CDR3: CASSQDTSGWQETQYF
D: TRBD1; size: .; J: TRBJ1-6; V: TRBV7-2; length: 17; DNA: TGTGCCAGCAGCGTTGACAGGGATAGCTCCTATAACTCACCCCTCCACTTT; CDR3: CASSVDRDSSYNSPLHF
D: TRBD1; size: .; J: TRBJ1-5; V: TRBV27; length: 15; DNA: TGTGCCAGCAGTTCCGACAGGGACAGGAATCAGCCCCAGCATTTT; CDR3: CASSSDRDRNQPQHF
D: .; size: .; J: TRBJ1-1; V: TRBV6-4; length: 11; DNA: TGTGCCAGCACCAATAAAGAGGGAGCTTTCTTT; CDR3: CASTNKEGAFF
D: .; size: .; J: TRBJ2-7; V: TRBV20-1; length: 11; DNA: TGCAGTGCTAGTCCCGGCCACGAGCAGTACTTC; CDR3: CSASPGHEQYF
D: TRBD2; size: .; J: TRBJ2-5; V: TRBV7-3; length: 20; DNA: TGTGCCAGCAGCTACACCTCGGTTCAGCGGGGACGAAGGGAACAAGAGACCCAGTACTTC; CDR3: CASSYTSVQRGRREQETQYF
D: .; size: .; J: TRBJ2-3; V: TRBV5-1; length: 14; DNA: TGCGCCAGCAGCTTGGGAGACTCCCGGGATACGCAGTATTTT; CDR3: CASSLGDSRDTQYF
D: .; size: .; J: TRBJ1-6; V: TRBV2; length: 14; DNA: TGTGCCAGCAGTGAACGTCAGGGAAGTTCACCCCTCCACTTT; CDR3: CASSERQGSSPLHF
D: .; size: .; J: TRBJ2-7; V: TRBV27; length: 13; DNA: TGTGCCAGCAGTCCCCGACGGGGGAACGAGCAGTACTTC; CDR3: CASSPRRGNEQYF
D: .; size: once; J: TRBJ1-4; V: TRBV18; length: 16; DNA: TGTGCCAGCTCACCATCCGGGTTTTCAACTAATGAAAAACTGTTTTTT; CDR3: CASSPSGFSTNEKLFF
D: TRBD1; size: .; J: TRBJ1-4; V: TRBV11-2; length: 15; DNA: TGTGCCAGCAGCAAGAGGGGGCGAACTAATGAAAAACTGTTTTTT; CDR3: CASSKRGRTNEKLFF